The rows below give T cell receptor beta chains drawn from one sample of a study of T-cell memory formation after mild COVID-19. Each CDR3 protein is one row after TCRdb ran MiXCR on the 5' RACE reads. The sample includes 100,000 to 150,000 distinct CDR3 sequences, around 6.3% of them seen just once. Specimen: PBMCs or a T cell subset sorted from them (not recorded which). The origin of the receptors is an adult woman who had mild COVID-19 (a few samples of this study predate the infection). Cell type and time point are not known. Each CDR3 is given with its conserved first and last residue. Fields, in order: clone size, V gene, J gene, D gene, CDR3 DNA, CDR3 protein. The D gene is left open where the match is weak. Part of the rows lack a size; the others show once, few, many or a class for expanded clones.

clone_size: many; v_call: TRBV11-3; j_call: TRBJ2-1; d_call: -; cdr3_nt: TGTGCCAGCAGCTCTAGCCGGGAGCAGTTCTTC; cdr3_aa: CASSSSREQFF
clone_size: many; v_call: TRBV6-2/TRBV6-3; j_call: TRBJ2-7; d_call: TRBD2; cdr3_nt: TGTGCCAGCAGTTCGCCGCGGGGACTAGCGGGAGTCCCCTACGAGCAGTACTTC; cdr3_aa: CASSSPRGLAGVPYEQYF
clone_size: many; v_call: TRBV7-3; j_call: TRBJ2-1; d_call: -; cdr3_nt: TGTGCCAGCAGCTTAATGGGGGGATTCTCCTACAATGAGCAGTTCTTC; cdr3_aa: CASSLMGGFSYNEQFF
clone_size: -; v_call: TRBV24-1; j_call: TRBJ2-7; d_call: -; cdr3_nt: TGTGCCACCTCCGGGAGTCTTGACGAGCAGTACTTC; cdr3_aa: CATSGSLDEQYF
clone_size: -; v_call: TRBV5-5; j_call: TRBJ2-7; d_call: -; cdr3_nt: TGTGCCAGCAGCCAGCTATTCTCCTACGAGCAGTACTTC; cdr3_aa: CASSQLFSYEQYF
clone_size: many; v_call: TRBV7-2; j_call: TRBJ1-3; d_call: -; cdr3_nt: TGTGCCAGCAGCTTAGTGGCGGGGGCAGGGGGAAACACCATATATTTT; cdr3_aa: CASSLVAGAGGNTIYF
clone_size: -; v_call: TRBV20-1; j_call: TRBJ2-1; d_call: TRBD1; cdr3_nt: TGCAGTGCTAGACATCGGGACAGGAGTTACAATGAGCAGTTCTTC; cdr3_aa: CSARHRDRSYNEQFF
clone_size: -; v_call: TRBV25-1; j_call: TRBJ2-7; d_call: TRBD2; cdr3_nt: TGTGCCAGCAAATCGGGGGGTTACGAGCAGTACTTC; cdr3_aa: CASKSGGYEQYF
clone_size: -; v_call: TRBV24-1; j_call: TRBJ2-5; d_call: -; cdr3_nt: TGTGCCACCAGTGATTTCCTGAAGACCCAGTACTTC; cdr3_aa: CATSDFLKTQYF
clone_size: many; v_call: TRBV5-1; j_call: TRBJ1-5; d_call: -; cdr3_nt: TGCGCCAGCAGCTTCGGGGATAGCAATCAGCCCCAGCATTTT; cdr3_aa: CASSFGDSNQPQHF
clone_size: many; v_call: TRBV18; j_call: TRBJ1-3; d_call: TRBD1; cdr3_nt: TGTGCCAGCTCACCGGGACAGGGGGTTATCTCTGGAAACACCATATATTTT; cdr3_aa: CASSPGQGVISGNTIYF
clone_size: few; v_call: TRBV12-3/TRBV12-4; j_call: TRBJ2-7; d_call: -; cdr3_nt: TGTGCCAGCAGTTCTGGCTCCTACGAGCAGTACTTC; cdr3_aa: CASSSGSYEQYF
clone_size: -; v_call: TRBV24-1; j_call: TRBJ2-2; d_call: TRBD1; cdr3_nt: TGTGCCACCAGTGATCCACCCGGGACAGATAACACCGGGGAGCTGTTTTTT; cdr3_aa: CATSDPPGTDNTGELFF
clone_size: -; v_call: TRBV5-6; j_call: TRBJ1-1; d_call: -; cdr3_nt: TGTGCCAGCAGCTCTCGGGGGTTCGGGAACACTGAAGCTTTCTTT; cdr3_aa: CASSSRGFGNTEAFF
clone_size: -; v_call: TRBV12-3/TRBV12-4; j_call: TRBJ1-4; d_call: -; cdr3_nt: TGTGCCAGCAGTCTCACGGGGGGCAGTGAAAAACTGTTTTTT; cdr3_aa: CASSLTGGSEKLFF
clone_size: -; v_call: TRBV12-3/TRBV12-4; j_call: TRBJ1-2; d_call: -; cdr3_nt: TGTGCCAGCAGTCTATATAACTATGGCTACACCTTC; cdr3_aa: CASSLYNYGYTF